This T cell receptor (beta chain) was found in a study of blood T cell repertoires in COVID-19. Overall study context: Nucleic acid was either cDNA or gDNA, and it came from T cells, B-cell-depleted T cells, or PBMCs.

CDR1 MNHNS and CDR2 SASEGT come from the germline V gene. The CDR3 has 17 residues. V dropped 0 bases and J dropped 5; count of bases not matched to a gene: 11. Original processing methods: Amplification from reference gene primers served as the basis for estimated nucleated cell counts. TCRdb keeps only in-frame clones here, not all; method: immunoSEQ multiplex PCR. D and trimming come from the DNA, and the V and J calls and clone size come from that table. The table includes 100,000 or so clones, around four fifths detected once. The specimen was peripheral blood. The J gene is TRBJ2-7, the V gene TRBV6-1; 9 nucleotides line up with TRBD1. This TCR derives from a man between 45 and 60 years old with active or convalescent COVID-19. Here the CDR3 DNA reads TGTGCCAGCAGTGAAGCGTTATCAGGACAGGGGAGTGACGAGCAGTACTTC. This sequence encodes CASSEALSGQGSDEQYF.